A selection of T cell receptor beta chains follows, all from one sample in a study of prognosis after radiotherapy for stage I lung cancer. One entry per CDR3 protein results from TCRdb running MiXCR on the multiplex PCR reads. The data hold over 50,000 distinct CDR3 sequences, with about a third observed a single time. The sample was PBMCs, taken before or after stereotactic body radiation therapy (not recorded which). These receptors all stem from a donor aged 50 or older with non-small cell lung cancer. Each CDR3 is given with its conserved first and last residue. The D gene is left open where the match is weak. Rows give clone size only sometimes, using once, few, many, or a class for an expanded clone.

v_gene	j_gene	d_gene	abundance	CDR3aa	CDR3nt
TRBV24-1	TRBJ2-1	.	many	CATSDLPGHEQFF	TGTGCCACCAGTGATTTACCCGGCCATGAGCAGTTCTTC
TRBV9	TRBJ1-3	.	.	CASSPLPPQGSFGNTIYF	TGTGCCAGCAGCCCTCTCCCTCCCCAAGGAAGCTTTGGAAACACCATATATTTT
TRBV9	TRBJ2-2	.	many	CASSEQGRDTGELFF	TGTGCCAGCAGTGAACAGGGGAGGGACACCGGGGAGCTGTTTTTT
TRBV9	TRBJ2-2	.	.	CASSVAPAGGGGGELFF	TGTGCCAGCAGCGTCGCCCCCGCCGGTGGAGGAGGCGGGGAGCTGTTTTTT
TRBV4-1	TRBJ2-2	TRBD1	many	CASRITGGPSGELFF	TGCGCCAGCAGAATAACAGGGGGCCCCTCCGGGGAGCTGTTTTTT
TRBV9	TRBJ2-2	TRBD2	many	CASSVVAGGMNTGELFF	TGTGCCAGCAGCGTAGTAGCGGGAGGGATGAACACCGGGGAGCTGTTTTTT
TRBV4-1	TRBJ2-3	TRBD2	many	CASSRLASGLAGETQYF	TGCGCCAGCAGCCGATTAGCCTCGGGACTAGCGGGAGAGACGCAGTATTTT
TRBV6-2/TRBV6-3	TRBJ2-5	TRBD1	many	CASRQGMETQYF	TGTGCCAGCAGACAGGGGATGGAGACCCAGTACTTC
TRBV28	TRBJ1-2	.	many	CASSLSRGTYGYTF	TGTGCCAGCAGTTTATCCAGGGGCACCTATGGCTACACCTTC
TRBV5-1	TRBJ2-5	TRBD2	.	CSSSRGYSGGQETQYF	TGCTCCAGCAGCCGGGGATATTCGGGAGGACAAGAGACCCAGTACTTC
TRBV4-3	TRBJ1-2	.	.	CASSQLTQGSYGYNF	TGCGCCAGCAGCCAGCTCACTCAGGGAAGCTATGGCTACAACTTC
TRBV27	TRBJ2-7	TRBD1	many	CASSLSSGQGALLYF	TGTGCCAGCAGTTTATCGTCCGGACAGGGGGCGTTGCTGTACTTC
TRBV28	TRBJ1-1	TRBD1	many	CASSSGQLTEAFF	TGTGCCAGCAGTTCGGGACAGCTCACTGAAGCTTTCTTT
TRBV5-5	TRBJ2-3	TRBD1	medium-sized	CASSPGQGADTQYF	TGCGCCAGCAGCCCGGGACAGGGGGCAGATACGCAGTATTTT
TRBV6-5	TRBJ2-5	.	many	CASSYGSPVQETQYF	TGTGCCAGCAGTTACGGTTCCCCCGTGCAAGAGACCCAGTACTTC
TRBV6-2/TRBV6-3	TRBJ2-7	.	many	CASRWLEFGEQYF	TGTGCCAGCAGGTGGCTCGAGTTTGGGGAGCAGTACTTC
TRBV28	TRBJ1-5	.	.	CASSLVHGSNQPQHF	TGTGCCAGCAGTTTGGTACACGGAAGCAATCAGCCCCAGCATTTT
TRBV5-1	TRBJ2-7	TRBD2	many	CASSSNSGRAYEQYF	TGCGCCAGCAGCTCAAATAGCGGGCGCGCCTACGAGCAGTACTTC
TRBV7-8	TRBJ2-1	TRBD2	many	CASSLRLAGGPVSDEQFF	TGTGCCAGCAGCTTAAGACTAGCGGGAGGGCCAGTGTCTGATGAGCAGTTCTTC
TRBV5-1	TRBJ2-2	.	.	CTSSFTMAANTGELFF	TGCACCAGCAGCTTCACGATGGCGGCAAACACCGGGGAGCTGTTTTTT
TRBV11-3	TRBJ2-2	.	many	CASTKGGAGSTGELFF	TGTGCCAGCACCAAAGGCGGGGCGGGATCCACCGGGGAGCTGTTTTTT
TRBV24-1	TRBJ2-2	TRBD2	.	CATSYSSGKYTGELFF	TGTGCCACCAGTTACTCTAGCGGGAAATACACCGGGGAGCTGTTTTTT
TRBV7-2	TRBJ2-2	.	many	CASSLQGGRNTGELFF	TGTGCCAGCAGCCTGCAGGGGGGGCGAAACACCGGGGAGCTGTTTTTT
TRBV11-2	TRBJ2-3	.	many	CASSLQRGTDTQYF	TGTGCCAGCAGCTTGCAGCGGGGCACAGATACGCAGTATTTT
TRBV19	TRBJ2-2	TRBD1	many	CASTTGITGELFF	TGTGCCAGCACGACAGGGATCACCGGGGAGCTGTTTTTT
TRBV2	TRBJ1-3	.	few	CASLGHASGNTIYF	TGTGCCAGCCTGGGACATGCCTCTGGAAACACCATATATTTT
TRBV12-3/TRBV12-4	TRBJ2-3	TRBD1	many	CASSFLDRDRTDTQYF	TGTGCCAGCAGTTTTTTGGACAGGGATCGCACAGATACGCAGTATTTT
TRBV5-1	TRBJ1-2	.	many	CASSPGWVGGYTF	TGTGCCAGCAGCCCGGGGTGGGTAGGAGGCTACACCTTC
TRBV6-2/TRBV6-3	TRBJ1-5	.	many	CASRQGWQPQHF	TGTGCCAGCAGGCAGGGGTGGCAGCCCCAGCATTTT
TRBV7-3	TRBJ2-6	.	many	CASSLFAGVVSGANVLTF	TGTGCCAGCAGCTTATTTGCAGGGGTCGTCTCTGGGGCCAACGTCCTGACTTTC
TRBV7-2	TRBJ1-2	.	many	CASSSGVYGYTF	TGTGCCAGCAGCTCCGGGGTCTATGGCTACACCTTC
TRBV30	TRBJ2-2	.	.	CACWLTGVGTGELFF	TGTGCCTGTTGGTTAACAGGTGTAGGCACCGGGGAGCTGTTTTTT
TRBV12-3/TRBV12-4	TRBJ1-2	.	many	CASSLGVGYGYTF	TGTGCCAGCAGTTTAGGGGTAGGTTATGGCTACACCTTC
TRBV5-4	TRBJ1-5	.	.	CASSLCGPDSNQPQHF	TGTGCCAGCAGCTTGTGCGGACCAGATAGCAATCAGCCCCAGCATTTT
TRBV29-1	TRBJ2-6	TRBD1	many	CSVQQGQVFGANVLTF	TGCAGCGTTCAACAAGGACAGGTATTTGGGGCCAACGTCCTGACTTTC
TRBV6-2/TRBV6-3	TRBJ2-1	TRBD2	many	CASRRSGTSYNEQFF	TGTGCCAGCAGAAGGTCCGGGACTAGTTACAATGAGCAGTTCTTC
TRBV20-1	TRBJ2-7	.	many	CSASGGGSYEQYF	TGCAGTGCTTCTGGAGGGGGCTCCTACGAGCAGTACTTC